The source of this T cell receptor (beta chain) is a study of cytomegalovirus exposure and HLA in healthy donors. The PCR made use of 60 Vbeta and 13 Jbeta primers. Original handling: Unique TCR beta chains totaled around 86 million in a later count, with 8.5 million to 12 million of them shared. Libraries were prepared by immunoSEQ multiplex PCR; TCRdb keeps only in-frame clonotypes and omits some of them. V and J calls plus clone size are reproduced from that table; the DNA served to infer D and trimming. The table lists approximately 210,000 clones, approximately 85% of them singletons. V dropped 2 bases and J dropped 9; count of bases not matched to a gene: 7. The V gene's germline CDR1 is SGHDT and CDR2 YYEEEE. This CDR3 is built from 13 residues.

The J gene is TRBJ2-5, the V gene TRBV5-6; 7 bases align to TRBD1. Sequenced sample: PBMCs. The receptor was isolated from a girl aged 10-17 years in good health and CMV-seropositive. This CDR3 reads CASSLQGPTAQYF. As DNA, the CDR3 is TGTGCCAGCAGCTTACAGGGGCCGACGGCCCAGTACTTC.